The clone carrying this T cell receptor (beta chain) was observed a handful of times. Its target is unknown. This record comes from a study of T cells in Graves' hyperthyroidism and ophthalmopathy. The study, taken as a whole, reports: A model built on 13 V-J features separated ophthalmopathy from stable hyperthyroidism.

This CDR3 contains 16 residues. CDR1 SGHTA and CDR2 FQGTGA come from the germline V gene. V lost 5 bases and J lost 8; bases outside the gene matches: 8. RNA transcripts yielded amplified TCR beta CDR3 regions. The HTBI primer set was used in a first-round RT-PCR of the TCR CDR3. One entry per CDR3 protein, called by TCRdb with MiXCR from the multiplex PCR reads. In the table there are about 640,000 distinct CDR3 sequences, less than 25% of which are singletons. The sample taken for sequencing was blood. The gene calls are TRBV7-3 and TRBJ2-1; 14 bases fit TRBD2. The TCR comes from a man aged 30 to 39 with Graves' ophthalmopathy. CDR3 sequence reads: CASSPGLAGVWDEQFF. CDR3 nucleotide sequence: TGTGCCAGCAGCCCGGGACTAGCGGGAGTCTGGGATGAGCAGTTCTTC.